This entry is about one T cell receptor beta chain. This specimen comes from a study of blood T cell repertoires in COVID-19. Study-level background: From T cells, B-cell-depleted T cells, or PBMCs came the material, which was cDNA or gDNA.

Measured with immunoSEQ multiplex PCR; TCRdb has only the in-frame clones, and not every one. The sample has 220,000 or so clones, roughly 80% seen once. The TCR comes from a woman under 40 who had recovered from COVID-19. The sample consisted of peripheral blood.

This CDR3 reads CASSLMGWRDRQETQYF. CDR3 DNA: TGTGCCAGCAGCTTAATGGGGTGGCGGGACCGCCAAGAGACCCAGTACTTC. V is TRBV11-2 and J is TRBJ2-5; D perhaps matches TRBD2 (6 bases). The germline CDR1 and CDR2 sequences are SGHAT and FQNNGV. Trimming took 2 bases from V and 1 from J, leaving 17 bases between them. The CDR3 consists of 17 residues.